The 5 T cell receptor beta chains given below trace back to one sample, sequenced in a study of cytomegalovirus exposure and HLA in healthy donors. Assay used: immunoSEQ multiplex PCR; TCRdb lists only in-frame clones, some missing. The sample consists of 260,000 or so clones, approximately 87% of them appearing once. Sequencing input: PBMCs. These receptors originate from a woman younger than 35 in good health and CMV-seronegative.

The CDR3 here is CASTRGPNSPLHF. The CDR3 DNA is TGTGCCAGCACAAGGGGCCCAAATTCACCCCTCCACTTT. This chain links TRBV7-2 with TRBJ1-6; possibly TRBD1 for D (5 bases). CDR1 is SGHTA, CDR2 FQGNSA, per germline. The length of the CDR3 is 13 residues. Trimming took off 7 bases at V and 7 bases at J, with 11 bases between the two ends.

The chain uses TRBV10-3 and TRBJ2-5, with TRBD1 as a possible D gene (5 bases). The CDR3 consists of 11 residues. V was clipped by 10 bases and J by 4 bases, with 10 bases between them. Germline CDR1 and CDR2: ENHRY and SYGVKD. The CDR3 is CATRGGETQYF. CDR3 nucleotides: TGTGCCACAAGGGGTGGAGAGACCCAGTACTTC.

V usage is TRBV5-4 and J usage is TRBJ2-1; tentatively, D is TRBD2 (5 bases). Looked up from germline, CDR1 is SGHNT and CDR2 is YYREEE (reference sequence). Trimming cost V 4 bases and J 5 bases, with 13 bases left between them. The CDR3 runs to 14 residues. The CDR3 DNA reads TGTGCCAGCAGCCCGCGTACTAGTAACAATGAGCAGTTCTTC. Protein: CASSPRTSNNEQFF.

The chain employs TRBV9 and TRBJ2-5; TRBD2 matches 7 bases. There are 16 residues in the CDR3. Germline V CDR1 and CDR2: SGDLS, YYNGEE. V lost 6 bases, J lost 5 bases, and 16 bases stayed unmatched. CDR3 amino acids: CASTPSGGLAGETQYF. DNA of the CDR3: TGTGCCAGCACCCCTAGCGGCGGTTTAGCAGGGGAGACCCAGTACTTC.

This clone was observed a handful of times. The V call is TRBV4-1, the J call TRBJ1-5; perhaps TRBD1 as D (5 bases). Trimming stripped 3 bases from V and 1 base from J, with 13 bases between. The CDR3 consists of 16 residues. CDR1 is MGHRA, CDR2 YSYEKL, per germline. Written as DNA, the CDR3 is TGCGCCAGCAGCCATTCGAACGGGGGGAGCAATCAGCCCCAGCATTTT. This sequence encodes CASSHSNGGSNQPQHF.